This TCR beta chain was sequenced during a study of shared clonotypes between healthy human individuals. Study information: A few men and a couple of women, aged 18 to 49, were donors. Three plates each covered CD4 naive and memory; CD8 naive two, CD8 memory one. Study-wide results and caveats: Clonotype sharing across several donors was observed for roughly 5% of naive CD4 clonotypes. Rarefaction analysis demonstrated incomplete sorted-subset sequencing notwithstanding large depth.

V was pared by 0 bases and J by 7 bases, with 7 bases between. Germline V CDR1 and CDR2: MGHDK, SYGVNS. The CDR3 covers 13 residues. A word on this clone: Its matching antigen is unknown.

The assay was immunoSEQ multiplex PCR, and TCRdb's table has in-frame clones only and misses some. The repertoire has under 600,000 clones, 90% to 97% of them found once; the top ten carry about 0.06%. The chain combines TRBV25-1 with TRBJ2-1; no reliable D call. Sequenced input: naive CD4+ T cells sorted from blood. Regarding subset: CD45RA+ positively selected. The TCR originated in a woman younger than 45 in good health. CDR3 sequence reads: CASSEYSLNEQFF. In nucleotides, the CDR3 is TGTGCCAGCAGTGAATATTCTTTAAATGAGCAGTTCTTC.